This is a list of T cell receptor beta chains from one sample in a study of T cell responses to AZD1222 COVID-19 vaccine. The repertoire was sequenced with immunoSEQ multiplex PCR; TCRdb's copy has only in-frame clones and lacks some. The table includes about 120,000 clones, 70% to 90% detected once. The starting material was peripheral blood, obtained 28 days after the second AZD1222 dose. These receptors originate from an adult who received the AZD1222 COVID-19 vaccine. Each CDR3 is given with its conserved first and last residue. D genes are given only for firm matches. Clone size is given for some rows only: seen once, a few or many times, or a class if the clone is expanded.

cdr3_aa cdr3_nt d_call v_call clone_size j_call
CASSLTPYDYTF TGTGCCAGCAGCTTAACACCGTACGACTACACCTTC NA TRBV7-3 NA TRBJ1-2
CSVQQGVGYTF TGCAGCGTTCAACAGGGGGTTGGCTACACCTTC TRBD1 TRBV29-1 NA TRBJ1-2
CASRLDPRSNEKLFF TGTGCCAGCAGACTCGACCCAAGATCTAATGAAAAACTGTTTTTT NA TRBV6-5 once TRBJ1-4
CASRANRGAEAFF TGTGCCAGCAGAGCAAACAGGGGAGCTGAAGCTTTCTTT TRBD1 TRBV6-6 NA TRBJ1-1
CASSSPIGGNQPQHF TGTGCCAGCAGCTCCCCGATCGGGGGCAATCAGCCCCAGCATTTT NA TRBV7-9 NA TRBJ1-5
CASTGVAGTEAFF TGCGCCAGCACCGGAGTCGCGGGGACTGAAGCTTTCTTT NA TRBV10-2 few TRBJ1-1
CASSVRQDPGYGYTF TGTGCCAGCAGCGTTCGACAGGACCCGGGTTATGGCTACACCTTC NA TRBV9 NA TRBJ1-2
CASSVVPAGGSGTEAFF TGTGCCAGCAGCGTAGTACCGGCAGGGGGCTCTGGCACTGAAGCTTTCTTT TRBD1 TRBV9 NA TRBJ1-1
CASSEDPRQEAFF TGTGCCAGCAGTGAAGACCCCCGGCAGGAAGCTTTCTTT NA TRBV2 NA TRBJ1-1
CASKLTGANYGYTF TGCGCCAGCAAGTTGACAGGAGCTAACTATGGCTACACCTTC NA TRBV5-1 NA TRBJ1-2
CASSRGQVRPGELFF TGTGCCAGCAGCCGCGGACAGGTTAGGCCCGGGGAGCTGTTTTTT TRBD1 TRBV6-5 NA TRBJ2-2
CASSLFHEQYF TGTGCCAGCAGTTTATTCCACGAGCAGTACTTC NA TRBV28 NA TRBJ2-7
CASSPYGRNTIYF TGTGCCAGTAGCCCATATGGGAGGAACACCATATATTTT NA TRBV19 once TRBJ1-3
CASRKDGREAFF TGTGCCAGCAGGAAGGACGGACGGGAAGCTTTCTTT NA TRBV11-3 NA TRBJ1-1
CASLDTEAFF TGCGCCAGCCTGGACACTGAAGCTTTCTTT NA TRBV10-2 NA TRBJ1-1
CASRRTGGPNEKLFF TGTGCCAGTAGACGGACAGGGGGCCCTAATGAAAAACTGTTTTTT TRBD1 TRBV19 NA TRBJ1-4